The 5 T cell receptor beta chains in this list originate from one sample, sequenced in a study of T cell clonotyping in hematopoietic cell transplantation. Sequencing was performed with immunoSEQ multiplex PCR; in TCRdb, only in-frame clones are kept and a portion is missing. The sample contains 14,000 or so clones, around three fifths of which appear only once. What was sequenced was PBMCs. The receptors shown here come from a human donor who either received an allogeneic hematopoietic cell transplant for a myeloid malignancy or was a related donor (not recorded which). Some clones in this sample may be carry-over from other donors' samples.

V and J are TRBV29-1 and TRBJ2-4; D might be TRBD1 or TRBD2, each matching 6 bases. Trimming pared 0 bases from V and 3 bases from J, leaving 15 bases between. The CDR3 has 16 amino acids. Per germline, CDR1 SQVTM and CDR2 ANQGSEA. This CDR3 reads CSVEDSPGAGKNIQYF. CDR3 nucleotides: TGCAGCGTTGAAGATTCCCCGGGGGCGGGCAAAAACATTCAGTACTTC.

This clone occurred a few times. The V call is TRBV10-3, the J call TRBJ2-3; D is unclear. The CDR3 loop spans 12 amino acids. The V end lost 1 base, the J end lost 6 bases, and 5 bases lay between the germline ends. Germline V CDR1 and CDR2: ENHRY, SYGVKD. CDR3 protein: CAISELSDTQYF. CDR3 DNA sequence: TGTGCCATCAGTGAGTTGAGCGATACGCAGTATTTT.

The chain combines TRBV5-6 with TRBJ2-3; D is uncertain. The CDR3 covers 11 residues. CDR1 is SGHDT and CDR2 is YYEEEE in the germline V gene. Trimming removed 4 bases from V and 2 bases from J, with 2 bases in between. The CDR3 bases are TGTGCCAGCAGCGTCACAGATACGCAGTATTTT. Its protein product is CASSVTDTQYF.

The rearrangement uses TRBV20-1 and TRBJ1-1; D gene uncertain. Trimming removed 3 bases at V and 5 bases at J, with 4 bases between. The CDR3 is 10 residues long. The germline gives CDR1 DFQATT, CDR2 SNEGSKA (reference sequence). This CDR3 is CSASMTEAFF. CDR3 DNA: TGCAGTGCTAGTATGACTGAAGCTTTCTTT.

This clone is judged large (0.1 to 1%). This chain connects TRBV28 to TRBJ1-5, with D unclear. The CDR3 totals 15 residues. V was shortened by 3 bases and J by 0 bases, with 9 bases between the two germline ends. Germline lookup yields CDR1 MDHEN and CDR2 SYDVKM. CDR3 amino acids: CASSFPEDSNQPQHF. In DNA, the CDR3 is TGTGCCAGCAGTTTTCCCGAGGATAGCAATCAGCCCCAGCATTTT.